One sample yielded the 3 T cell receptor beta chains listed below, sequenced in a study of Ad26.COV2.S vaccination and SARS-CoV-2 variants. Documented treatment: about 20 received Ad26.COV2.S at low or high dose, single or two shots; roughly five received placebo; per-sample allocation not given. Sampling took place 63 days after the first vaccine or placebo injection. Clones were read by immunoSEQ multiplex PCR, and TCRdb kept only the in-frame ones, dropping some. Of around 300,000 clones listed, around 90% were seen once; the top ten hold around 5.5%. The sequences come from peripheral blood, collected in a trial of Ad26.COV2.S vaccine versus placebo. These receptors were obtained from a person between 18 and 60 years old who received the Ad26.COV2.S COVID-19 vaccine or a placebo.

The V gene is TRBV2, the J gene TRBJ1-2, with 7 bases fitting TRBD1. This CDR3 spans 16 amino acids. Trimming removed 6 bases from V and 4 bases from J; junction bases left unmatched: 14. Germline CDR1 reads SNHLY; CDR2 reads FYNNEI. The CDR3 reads CASRPSPGQTFYGYTF. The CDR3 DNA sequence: TGTGCCAGCAGACCATCCCCGGGACAGACCTTCTATGGCTACACCTTC.

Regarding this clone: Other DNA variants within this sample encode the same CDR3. The CDR3 sequence: CASSYSTAYGYTF. Written as DNA, the CDR3 is TGTGCCAGCAGTTACAGCACCGCCTATGGCTACACCTTC. This chain links TRBV6-5 with TRBJ1-2; D is uncertain. V was clipped by 2 bases and J by 4 bases, with 8 bases between them. Germline V gene lookup returns CDR1 MNHEY and CDR2 SVGAGI. The CDR3 spans 13 residues.

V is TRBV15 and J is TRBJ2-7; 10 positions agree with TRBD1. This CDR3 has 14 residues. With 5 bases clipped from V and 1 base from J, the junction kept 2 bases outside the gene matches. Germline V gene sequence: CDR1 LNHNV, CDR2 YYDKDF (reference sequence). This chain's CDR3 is CATSRDRGSYEQYV. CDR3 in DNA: TGTGCCACCAGCCGGGACAGGGGTTCCTACGAGCAGTACGTC.